One sample yielded the 24 T cell receptor beta chains listed below, sequenced in a study of T cells in tuberculosis. The time point is: new active TB diagnosis, blood taken before or within 7 days of starting treatment. TCRdb keeps only in-frame clones here, not all; method: immunoSEQ multiplex PCR. The table records about 38,000 clones, 94% of them present only once. Source: PBMCs, taken at tuberculosis diagnosis. Every receptor here comes from an adult with tuberculosis.

The sample holds one count of this clone. The gene calls are TRBV5-8 and TRBJ2-3; TRBD2 agrees at 8 bases. This CDR3 is 14 amino acids long. V gave up 3 bases and J gave up 3 bases; unmatched junction bases: 3. Germline lookup yields CDR1 SGHTS and CDR2 YDEGEE. The CDR3, as DNA: TGTGCCAGCAGCTGGCGGGGGGTAACAGATACGCAGTATTTT. Translation gives CASSWRGVTDTQYF.

J is TRBJ1-1 and V is TRBV5-1; maybe TRBD1 (5 bases). The CDR3 has 15 residues. V gave up 1 base and J gave up 1 base, with 11 bases separating them. The germline gives CDR1 SGHRS, CDR2 YFSETQ. This CDR3 is CASSLLGQGNTEAFF. The CDR3 nucleotides are TGCGCCAGCAGCTTGCTTGGGCAGGGGAACACTGAAGCTTTCTTT.

The rearrangement links TRBV9 to TRBJ2-7; TRBD1 matches at 7 bases. V gave up 1 base and J gave up 0 bases; unmatched junction bases: 4. Germline V gene lookup returns CDR1 SGDLS and CDR2 YYNGEE. The CDR3 extends over 15 amino acids. In DNA, the CDR3 is TGTGCCAGCAGCGTACGGGACAGTAGCTCCTACGAGCAGTACTTC. Translated, it gives CASSVRDSSSYEQYF.

The chain links TRBV2 to TRBJ1-2, with 8 bases that match TRBD1. The CDR3 runs 16 residues. Germline CDR1 and CDR2: SNHLY and FYNNEI. V trimming: 0 bases; J trimming: 6 bases; junction bases outside the gene matches: 9. The CDR3 here is CASSEARTGLTNGYTF. In nucleotides, the CDR3 is TGTGCCAGCAGTGAAGCCCGGACAGGGCTTACTAATGGCTACACCTTC.

The chain employs TRBV5-5 and TRBJ1-2; D is uncertain. The CDR3 extends over 15 amino acids. V was trimmed by 2 bases and J by 4 bases, leaving 15 bases between them. Looked up from germline, CDR1 is SGHKS and CDR2 is YYEKEE (reference sequence). The CDR3 region is CASSLSQPSFYGYTF. CDR3 sequence (DNA): TGTGCCAGCAGCTTATCACAACCTTCCTTCTATGGCTACACCTTC.

The chain has TRBV5-6 and TRBJ2-3; weak D call: TRBD1 (5 bases). Germline lookup yields CDR1 SGHDT and CDR2 YYEEEE. V dropped 1 base and J dropped 6 bases, with 15 bases sitting between them. This CDR3 contains 15 residues. The CDR3 here is CASSLFQGAGDTQYF. Written as DNA, the CDR3 is TGTGCCAGCAGCTTGTTCCAAGGGGCAGGGGATACGCAGTATTTT.

CDR3 nucleotide sequence: TGTGCCAGCTCATCACAGGGACCGAATGAGCAGTTCTTC. This translates into CASSSQGPNEQFF. The V gene is TRBV19, the J gene TRBJ2-1, with D perhaps matching TRBD1 (6 bases). V lost 9 bases and J 7 bases, leaving 16 bases between the germline ends. CDR3 length: 13 residues. Per germline, CDR1 LNHDA and CDR2 SQIVND (reference sequence).

In this sample, this clone turned up once. Other DNA sequences from this sample encode an identical CDR3 as well. The chain links TRBV19 to TRBJ1-1, with 10 bases identical to TRBD1. CDR3 length: 15 residues. Trimming cost V 6 bases and J 0 bases; bases outside gene matches: 4. The germline gives CDR1 LNHDA, CDR2 SQIVND (reference sequence). CDR3 coding DNA: TGTGCCAGTAGGACGACAGGGGGCATGAACACTGAAGCTTTCTTT. It encodes CASRTTGGMNTEAFF.

The chain recombines TRBV7-2 with TRBJ2-7; 8 bases are a match to TRBD2. CDR1 SGHTA and CDR2 FQGNSA come from the germline V gene. J lost 0 bases, V lost 6 bases, and 4 bases had no gene match. The CDR3 runs 14 residues. CDR3 amino acids: CASSRGGSSYEQYF. In DNA form, the CDR3 reads TGTGCCAGCAGTCGCGGGGGGAGCTCCTACGAGCAGTACTTC.

V is TRBV4-1 and J is TRBJ2-7, with D maybe TRBD1 (6 bases). V was trimmed by 4 bases and J by 6 bases, leaving 19 bases between them. Germline V gene sequence: CDR1 MGHRA, CDR2 YSYEKL. The CDR3 totals 15 residues. The CDR3 DNA reads as TGCGCCAGCAGCCGGACAGTGCCCGGGTTCGGCGAGCAGTACTTC. Residues: CASSRTVPGFGEQYF.

The chain couples TRBV6-5 to TRBJ1-2; D unclear. Between the trimmed V and J ends, which lost 2 bases and 3 bases, there was a span of 10 bases. Germline lookup yields CDR1 MNHEY and CDR2 SVGAGI. The CDR3 is 14 residues long. CDR3 sequence: CASSYTAGYYGYTF. As DNA, the CDR3 is TGTGCCAGCAGTTACACCGCAGGATACTATGGCTACACCTTC.

CDR3: CASSVRRQGGNGYTF. CDR3 DNA: TGTGCCAGCAGCGTCCGCCGGCAGGGTGGAAATGGCTACACCTTC. J is TRBJ1-2 and V is TRBV5-4, with D possibly being TRBD1 (5 bases). V was cut by 4 bases and J by 6 bases, with 19 bases left in between. Looked up from germline, CDR1 is SGHNT and CDR2 is YYREEE (reference sequence). The length of the CDR3 is 15 residues.

This sequence joins TRBV10-3 and TRBJ1-2; TRBD1 matches 10 bases. The CDR3 length is 16 residues. Germline V gene data show CDR1 as ENHRY and CDR2 as SYGVKD. V was pared by 2 bases and J by 4 bases, with 7 bases of the junction left unmatched. In DNA form, the CDR3 reads TGTGCCATCAGTGAGCCGACAGGGGGCGAATCCTATGGCTACACCTTC. It encodes CAISEPTGGESYGYTF.

Of note for this clone: This same CDR3 is encoded by further DNA sequences in the sample. The genes are TRBV7-6 and TRBJ2-3; D is perhaps TRBD1 (6 bases). This CDR3 is built from 15 residues. Deletions cut 0 bases from V and 0 bases from J, with 7 bases between. Germline-derived CDR1 and CDR2 are SGHVS and FNYEAQ. The CDR3 sequence: CASSLAGASTDTQYF. For the CDR3, the DNA is TGTGCCAGCAGCTTAGCGGGGGCTAGCACAGATACGCAGTATTTT.

This clone was seen only once. The V call is TRBV4-3, the J call TRBJ2-7, with D possibly TRBD2 on 6 matching bases. Trimming removed 0 bases at V and 2 bases at J, with 11 bases between. Germline loops: CDR1 LGHNA, CDR2 YSLEER. There are 15 residues in the CDR3. The CDR3 nucleotides read TGCGCCAGCAGCCAAGAGTGGGCGGGAACCTACGAGCAGTACTTC. Its translation: CASSQEWAGTYEQYF.

The V gene is TRBV5-1, the J gene TRBJ1-1; maybe TRBD1 (5 bases). The CDR3 has 13 amino acids. Per the germline V gene, CDR1 is SGHRS and CDR2 is YFSETQ. The V end lost 1 base, the J end lost 5 bases, and 9 bases lay between the germline ends. CDR3 DNA: TGCGCCAGCAGCTTGTCCGGGGGGACTGAAGCTTTCTTT. Amino acid sequence: CASSLSGGTEAFF.

V gene TRBV2 combines with J gene TRBJ2-7, with 9 bases identical to TRBD1. V gave up 3 bases and J gave up 4 bases; unmatched junction bases: 7. The length of the CDR3 is 15 residues. Germline values: CDR1 SNHLY, CDR2 FYNNEI. CDR3 nucleotides: TGTGCCAGCAGTGACGCCACAGGGGGCGGTTACGAGCAGTACTTC. This sequence encodes CASSDATGGGYEQYF.

This clone has only one observation. This chain uses TRBV27 with TRBJ1-1, with TRBD1 matching 11 bases. The V gene end was trimmed by 6 bases and the J gene end by 3 bases; junction bases not matched to a gene: 9. CDR1 and CDR2 (germline): MNHEY, SMNVEV (reference sequence). The CDR3 totals 16 residues. The CDR3 sequence is CASSWGPGQGDTEAFF. CDR3 sequence (DNA): TGTGCCAGCAGCTGGGGTCCGGGACAGGGGGACACTGAAGCTTTCTTT.

This chain uses TRBV28 with TRBJ2-7; D call uncertain. Trimming cost V 6 bases and J 5 bases, with 8 bases left between them. This CDR3 contains 11 residues. Germline-derived CDR1 and CDR2 are MDHEN and SYDVKM. The CDR3 loop is CASSHSHEQYF. The CDR3 region has the DNA TGTGCCAGCAGCCACAGCCACGAGCAGTACTTC.

The CDR3 region is CAISGEVRYGYTF. DNA for the CDR3: TGTGCCATCAGTGGTGAGGTCCGGTATGGCTACACCTTC. The V and J genes are TRBV10-3 and TRBJ1-2; D is unresolved. Germline CDR1 ENHRY, CDR2 SYGVKD. V lost 4 bases and J lost 5, with 11 bases in between. The length of the CDR3 is 13 residues.

The rearrangement uses TRBV21-1 and TRBJ1-2; the table gives TRBD1 as D, unverified against the DNA. TRBV21-1 is assigned pseudogene status. This CDR3 has 17 amino acids. The CDR3 DNA reads TGTGCCAGCAGCAAACCCCTGGGACGGCAGAGGGGGCCTGGCTACACCTTC. Translation: CASSKPLGRQRGPGYTF.

V usage is TRBV11-3 and J usage is TRBJ1-1; D uncertain. This CDR3 is built from 15 residues. Per germline, CDR1 SGHNT and CDR2 YENEEA. The ends were cut back, 5 bases at V and 0 bases at J, with 13 bases in the middle. In nucleotides, the CDR3 is TGTGCCAGCAGCCCCTTAGGCGGTATGAACACTGAAGCTTTCTTT. Translating gives CASSPLGGMNTEAFF.

The rearrangement uses TRBV2 and TRBJ1-4; D uncertain. The CDR3 has 14 residues. Germline V gene data show CDR1 as SNHLY and CDR2 as FYNNEI. V gave up 7 bases and J gave up 3 bases, with 12 bases separating them. The CDR3 loop reads CASILGEANEKLFF. CDR3 DNA sequence: TGTGCCAGCATCCTCGGGGAGGCTAATGAAAAACTGTTTTTT. Based on the CDR3 plus reference TRBV2 and TRBJ1-4, the full variable domain is EPEVTQTPSHQVTQMGQEVILRCVPISNHLYFYWYRQILGQKVEFLVSFYNNEISEKSEIFDDQFSVERPDGSNFTLKIRSTKLEDSAMYFCASILGEANEKLFFGSGTQLSVL.

The rearrangement joins TRBV6-1 to TRBJ2-1; no definite D call. Germline CDR1 MNHNS, CDR2 SASEGT. The CDR3 runs to 13 residues. The V end was cut by 1 base, the J end by 5 bases, with 6 bases between. In DNA, the CDR3 is TGTGCCAGCAGTGAAGGGCAAAACAATGAGCAGTTCTTC. Protein sequence: CASSEGQNNEQFF.